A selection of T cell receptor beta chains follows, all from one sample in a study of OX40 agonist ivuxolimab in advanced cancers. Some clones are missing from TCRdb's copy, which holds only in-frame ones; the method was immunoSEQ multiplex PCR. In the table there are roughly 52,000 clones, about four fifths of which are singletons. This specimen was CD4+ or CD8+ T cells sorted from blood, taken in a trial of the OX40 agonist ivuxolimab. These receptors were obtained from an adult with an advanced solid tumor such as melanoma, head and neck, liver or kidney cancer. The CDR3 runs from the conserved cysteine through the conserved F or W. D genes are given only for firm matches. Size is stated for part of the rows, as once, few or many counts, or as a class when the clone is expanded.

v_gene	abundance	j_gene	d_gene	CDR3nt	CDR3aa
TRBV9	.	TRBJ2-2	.	TGTGCCAGCAGCGTAGAGGATGAGGGGCCTGACACCGGGGAGCTGTTTTTT	CASSVEDEGPDTGELFF
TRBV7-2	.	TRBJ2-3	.	TGTGCCAGCAGCTTGCGAAGGGATACGCAGTATTTT	CASSLRRDTQYF
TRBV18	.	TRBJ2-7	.	TGTGCCAGCTCACATACACGGACCATCTCCTACGAGCAGTACTTC	CASSHTRTISYEQYF
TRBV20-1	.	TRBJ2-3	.	TGCAGTGCTCGCCTCGGGGATACGCAGTATTTT	CSARLGDTQYF
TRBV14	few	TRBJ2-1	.	TGTGCCAGCAGCCAAGCGGCGGGATCAGGGGCTGAGCAGTTCTTC	CASSQAAGSGAEQFF
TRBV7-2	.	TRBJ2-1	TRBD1	TGTGCCAGCAGCTTAGTCCCCGGACAGGGGAGGAATGAGCAGTTCTTC	CASSLVPGQGRNEQFF
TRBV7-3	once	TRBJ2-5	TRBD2	TGTGCCAGCAGCTTATGGGGTAGCGGGAACCAAGAGACCCAGTACTTC	CASSLWGSGNQETQYF
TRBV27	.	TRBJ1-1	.	TGTGCCAGCAGTTTACGAGGGGGTGATATGAACACTGAAGCTTTCTTT	CASSLRGGDMNTEAFF
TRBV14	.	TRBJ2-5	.	TGTGCCAGCAGCCAAGATCAGATGGAGACCCAGTACTTC	CASSQDQMETQYF
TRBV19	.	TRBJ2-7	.	TGTGCCAGTAGTGGCGAGGATTCGGGCGAGCAGTACTTC	CASSGEDSGEQYF
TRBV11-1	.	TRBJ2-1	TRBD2	TGTGCCAGCAGCTTAGAGTCTAGCGGGTACAATGAGCAGTTCTTC	CASSLESSGYNEQFF
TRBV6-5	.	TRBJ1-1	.	TGTGCCAGCAGTTACCGAGGACAGAACACTGAAGCTTTCTTT	CASSYRGQNTEAFF
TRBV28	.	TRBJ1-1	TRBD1	TGTGCCAGCAGCACCCCTCAGGGGGCTGGGACTGAAGCTTTCTTT	CASSTPQGAGTEAFF
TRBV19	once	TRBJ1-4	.	TGTGCCAGTAGTAGCCCTCTTGGCGGGGGGAATGAAAAACTGTTTTTT	CASSSPLGGGNEKLFF
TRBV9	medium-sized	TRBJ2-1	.	TGTGCCAGCAGCGTAGGGTGGAATAGACGTAAGAATGAGCAGTTCTTC	CASSVGWNRRKNEQFF
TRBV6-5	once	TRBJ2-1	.	TGTGCCAGCAGTTACCAGGCTAGCGCGCCGTGGGGGGAGCAGTTCTTC	CASSYQASAPWGEQFF
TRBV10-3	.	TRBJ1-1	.	TGTGCCATCAGGGACGAAGGCGAGGGCACTGAAGCTTTCTTT	CAIRDEGEGTEAFF
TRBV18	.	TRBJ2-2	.	TGTGCCAGCTCACCAATCAGGGTAGGCGGCACCGGGGAGCTGTTTTTT	CASSPIRVGGTGELFF
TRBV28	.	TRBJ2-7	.	TGTGCCAGCAGTCCTCTCCCTTTATTCGGCACCCTCGATGGCTACGAGCAGTACTTC	CASSPLPLFGTLDGYEQYF
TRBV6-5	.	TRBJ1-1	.	TGTGCCAGCAGCCCCGGACAGTATATGAACACTGAAGCTTTCTTT	CASSPGQYMNTEAFF
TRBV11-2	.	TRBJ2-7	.	TGTGCCAGCAGCTTGGGCGGGACTCGCTACGAGCAGTACTTC	CASSLGGTRYEQYF
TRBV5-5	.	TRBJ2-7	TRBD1	TGTGCCAGCAGGGAAGGGACAGGGAATTTTTACGAGCAGTACTTC	CASREGTGNFYEQYF
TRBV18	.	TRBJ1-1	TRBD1	TGTGCCAGCTCACCACCGGGGCAGGGGGCGTCTTGGTTGGCTTTCTTT	CASSPPGQGASWLAFF
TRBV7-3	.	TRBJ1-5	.	TGTGCCAGCAGCACCGGGAGGGGAGGGAGCAATCAGCCCCAGCATTTT	CASSTGRGGSNQPQHF
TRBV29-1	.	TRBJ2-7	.	TGCAGCGTTGGGGAACTACGGCCCGGATTCTACGAGCAGTACTTC	CSVGELRPGFYEQYF
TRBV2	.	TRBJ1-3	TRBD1	TGTGCCAGCGGGGGGACAGCCTACACTGGAAACACCATATATTTT	CASGGTAYTGNTIYF
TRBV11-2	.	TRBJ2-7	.	TGTGCCAGCAGCCCCTTGAGGAGACGGCAGGGAGAAATCTACGAGCAGTACTTC	CASSPLRRRQGEIYEQYF
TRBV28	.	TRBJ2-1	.	TGTGCCAGCAGTTCCCCAGGCTTTGGGCGGGAGCAGTTCTTC	CASSSPGFGREQFF
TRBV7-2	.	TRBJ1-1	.	TGTGCCAGCAGCTTAGTGGGTGGGGAGGGGAACACTGAAGCTTTCTTT	CASSLVGGEGNTEAFF